Following are 9 T cell receptor beta chains from one sample sequenced in a study of T cell responses to AZD1222 COVID-19 vaccine. Sequencing used immunoSEQ multiplex PCR; TCRdb keeps in-frame clones, though not all of them. The sample holds around 110,000 clones; around nine tenths are singletons and the top ten take about 1.6%. This specimen consisted of peripheral blood, obtained 28 days after the second AZD1222 dose. The receptors were sampled from an adult who received the AZD1222 COVID-19 vaccine.

The chain joins TRBV2 to TRBJ2-2; 11 bases map to TRBD2. The germline V gene encodes CDR1 SNHLY and CDR2 FYNNEI. Trimming removed 9 bases from V and 0 bases from J; junction bases left unmatched: 6. There are 16 residues in the CDR3. The CDR3 spells CARALTSGANTGELFF. The CDR3 DNA is TGTGCCAGAGCCCTGACTAGCGGGGCGAACACCGGGGAGCTGTTTTTT.

The chain combines TRBV4-1 with TRBJ2-7; 7 bases fit TRBD2. Losses at the gene ends were 1 base for V and 3 bases for J; bases not matched to a gene: 6. The CDR3 contains 15 residues. Germline CDR1 reads MGHRA; CDR2 reads YSYEKL. The CDR3 loop is CASSQGGGEGYEQYF. CDR3 coding DNA: TGCGCCAGCAGCCAAGGGGGGGGAGAAGGCTACGAGCAGTACTTC.

This chain connects TRBV25-1 to TRBJ1-4; 7 positions match TRBD1. CDR3 size: 14 residues. Germline values: CDR1 MGHDK, CDR2 SYGVNS. J lost 7 bases, V lost 5 bases, and 7 bases had no gene match. DNA of the CDR3: TGTGCCAGCAGTCCGACAGGGAGGGCTGAAAAACTGTTTTTT. Protein product: CASSPTGRAEKLFF.

The V and J genes are TRBV6-5 and TRBJ1-1; 9 bases align to TRBD1. In germline, CDR1 is MNHEY, CDR2 SVGAGI. V shed 6 bases and J 7 bases; nucleotides not matched to a gene: 12. This CDR3 contains 15 residues. CDR3 loop: CASSKTTGGEGEAFF. As DNA, the CDR3 is TGTGCCAGCAGCAAAACCACAGGGGGCGAGGGTGAAGCTTTCTTT.

The chain joins TRBV2 to TRBJ1-5, with 7 nucleotides matching TRBD1. Unmatched junction bases numbered 6, after V lost 5 bases and J lost 5 bases. The CDR3 extends over 14 amino acids. Germline lookup yields CDR1 SNHLY and CDR2 FYNNEI. CDR3 nucleotides: TGTGCCAGCAGTACAGGGGCGCCTTATCAGCCCCAGCATTTT. Amino acid sequence: CASSTGAPYQPQHF. The full variable domain, rest sourced from reference TRBV2 and TRBJ1-5, is EPEVTQTPSHQVTQMGQEVILRCVPISNHLYFYWYRQILGQKVEFLVSFYNNEISEKSEIFDDQFSVERPDGSNFTLKIRSTKLEDSAMYFCASSTGAPYQPQHFGDGTRLSIL.

The chain joins TRBV30 to TRBJ1-1, with D unclear. From germline, CDR1 is GTSNPN and CDR2 SVGIG (reference sequence). CDR3 size: 11 residues. V was cut by 3 bases and J by 5 bases, with 7 bases left in between. CDR3 DNA sequence: TGTGCCTGGAGAACGGTTACTGAAGCTTTCTTT. This sequence encodes CAWRTVTEAFF. Filled out from reference TRBV30 and TRBJ1-1, the complete variable domain reads SQTIHQWPATLVQPVGSPLSLECTVEGTSNPNLYWYRQAAGRGLQLLFYSVGIGQISSEVPQNLSASRPQDRQFILSSKKLLLSDSGFYLCAWRTVTEAFFGQGTRLTVV.

This sequence joins TRBV19 and TRBJ1-1; unclear D gene. From germline, CDR1 is LNHDA and CDR2 SQIVND (reference sequence). Trimming took 5 bases from V and 1 from J, leaving 14 bases between them. The CDR3 runs to 15 residues. CDR3 sequence (DNA): TGTGCCAGTAGTCCTCGGCGCGGAAGGAACACTGAAGCTTTCTTT. Residues: CASSPRRGRNTEAFF.

J is TRBJ1-5 and V is TRBV7-2; D remains unclear. Germline V gene data show CDR1 as SGHTA and CDR2 as FQGNSA. The V and J ends lost 1 base and 0 bases respectively, with 10 bases between them. The CDR3 covers 16 residues. The CDR3 nucleotides read TGTGCCAGCAGCTTAGTTTCGAGTCTTAGCAATCAGCCCCAGCATTTT. This translates into CASSLVSSLSNQPQHF.

J is TRBJ2-1 and V is TRBV7-2; unclear D gene. Deletions cut 1 base from V and 9 bases from J, with 13 bases between. The CDR3 consists of 14 residues. The germline gives CDR1 SGHTA, CDR2 FQGNSA. CDR3 DNA: TGTGCCAGCAGCTTAGGGATGCCTGCTGCTGAGCAGTTCTTC. Translation: CASSLGMPAAEQFF. Combining the CDR3 with reference TRBV7-2 and TRBJ2-1 gives the whole variable domain GAGVSQSPSNKVTEKGKDVELRCDPISGHTALYWYRQSLGQGLEFLIYFQGNSAPDKSGLPSDRFSAERTGGSVSTLTIQRTQQEDSAVYLCASSLGMPAAEQFFGPGTRLTVL.